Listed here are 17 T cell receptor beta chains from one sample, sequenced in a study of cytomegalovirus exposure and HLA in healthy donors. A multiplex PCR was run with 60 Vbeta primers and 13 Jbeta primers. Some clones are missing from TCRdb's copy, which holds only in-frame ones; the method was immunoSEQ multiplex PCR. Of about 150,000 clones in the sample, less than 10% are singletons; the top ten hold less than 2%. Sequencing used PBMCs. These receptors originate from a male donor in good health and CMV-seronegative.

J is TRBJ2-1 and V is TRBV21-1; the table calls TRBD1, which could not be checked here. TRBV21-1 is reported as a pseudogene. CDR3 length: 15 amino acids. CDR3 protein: CASSKNGPCSNEQFF. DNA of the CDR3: TGTGCCAGCAGCAAAAATGGGCCTTGCAGCAATGAGCAGTTCTTC.

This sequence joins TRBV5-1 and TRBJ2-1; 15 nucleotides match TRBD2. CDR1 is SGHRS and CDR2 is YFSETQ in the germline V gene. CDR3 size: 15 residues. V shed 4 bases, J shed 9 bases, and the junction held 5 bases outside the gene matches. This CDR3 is CASSPGLAGGPEQFF. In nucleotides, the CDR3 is TGCGCCAGCAGCCCAGGACTAGCGGGAGGGCCTGAGCAGTTCTTC.

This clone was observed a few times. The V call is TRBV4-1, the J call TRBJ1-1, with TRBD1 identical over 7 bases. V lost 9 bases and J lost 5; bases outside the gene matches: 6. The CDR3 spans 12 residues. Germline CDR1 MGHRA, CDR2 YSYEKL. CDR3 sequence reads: CASTGAGTEAFF. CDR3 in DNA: TGCGCCAGTACAGGGGCAGGGACTGAAGCTTTCTTT.

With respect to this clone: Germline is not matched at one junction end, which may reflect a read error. The CDR3, as DNA: TGTGCCAGCAGCCTAGCGGGAGGGTCGAGCTACGAGCAGTACTTC. Its protein product is CASSLAGGSSYEQYF. The rearrangement uses TRBV7-8 and TRBJ2-7; 12 positions agree with TRBD2. CDR1 SGHVS and CDR2 FQNEAQ come from the germline V gene. The CDR3 spans 15 residues.

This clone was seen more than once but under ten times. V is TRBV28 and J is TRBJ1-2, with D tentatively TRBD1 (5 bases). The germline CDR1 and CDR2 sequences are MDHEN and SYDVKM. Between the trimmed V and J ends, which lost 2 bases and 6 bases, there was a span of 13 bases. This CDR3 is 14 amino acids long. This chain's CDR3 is CASSLVRGFHGYTF. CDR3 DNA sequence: TGTGCCAGCAGTTTAGTAAGGGGTTTCCATGGCTACACCTTC.

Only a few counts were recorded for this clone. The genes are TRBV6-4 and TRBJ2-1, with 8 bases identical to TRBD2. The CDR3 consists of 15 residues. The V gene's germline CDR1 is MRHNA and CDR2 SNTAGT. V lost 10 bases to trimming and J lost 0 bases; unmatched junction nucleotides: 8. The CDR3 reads CATPVAGTSYNEQFF. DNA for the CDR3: TGTGCCACCCCCGTAGCGGGAACCTCCTACAATGAGCAGTTCTTC.

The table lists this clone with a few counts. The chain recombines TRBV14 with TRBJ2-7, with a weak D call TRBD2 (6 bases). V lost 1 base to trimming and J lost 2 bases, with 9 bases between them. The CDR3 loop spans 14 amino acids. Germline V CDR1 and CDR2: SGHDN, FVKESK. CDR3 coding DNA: TGTGCCAGCAGCCAAGGAGCGGGCCCCTACGAGCAGTACTTC. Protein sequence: CASSQGAGPYEQYF.

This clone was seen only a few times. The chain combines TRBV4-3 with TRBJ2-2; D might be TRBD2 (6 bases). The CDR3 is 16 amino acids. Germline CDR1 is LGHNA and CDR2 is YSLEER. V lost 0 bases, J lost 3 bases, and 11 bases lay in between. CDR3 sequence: CASSQERRAHTGELFF. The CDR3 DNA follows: TGCGCCAGCAGCCAAGAACGGAGGGCCCACACCGGGGAGCTGTTTTTT.

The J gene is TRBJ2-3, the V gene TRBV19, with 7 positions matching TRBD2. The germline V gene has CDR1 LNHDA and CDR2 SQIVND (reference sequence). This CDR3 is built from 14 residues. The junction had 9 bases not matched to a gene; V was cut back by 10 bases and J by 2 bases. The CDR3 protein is CATSERGHTDTQYF. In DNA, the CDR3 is TGTGCCACATCGGAGCGGGGCCACACAGATACGCAGTATTTT.

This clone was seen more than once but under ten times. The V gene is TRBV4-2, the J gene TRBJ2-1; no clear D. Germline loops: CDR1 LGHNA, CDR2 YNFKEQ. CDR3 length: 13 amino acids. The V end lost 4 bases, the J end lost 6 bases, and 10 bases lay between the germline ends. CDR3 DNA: TGTGCCAGCAGCCCAAGAGCTCCCAATGAGCAGTTCTTC. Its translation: CASSPRAPNEQFF.

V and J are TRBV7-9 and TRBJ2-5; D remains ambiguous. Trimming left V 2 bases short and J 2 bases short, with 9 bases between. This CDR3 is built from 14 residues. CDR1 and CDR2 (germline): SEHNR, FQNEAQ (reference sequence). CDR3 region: CASSLQQIQETQYF. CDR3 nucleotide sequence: TGTGCCAGCAGCTTACAACAGATACAAGAGACCCAGTACTTC.

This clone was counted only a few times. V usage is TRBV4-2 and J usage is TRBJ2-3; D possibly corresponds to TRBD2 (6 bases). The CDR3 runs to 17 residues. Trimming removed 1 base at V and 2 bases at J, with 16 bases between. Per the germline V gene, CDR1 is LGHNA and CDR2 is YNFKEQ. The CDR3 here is CASSQGVSGLHTDTQYF. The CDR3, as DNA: TGTGCCAGCAGCCAAGGGGTTAGCGGACTCCACACAGATACGCAGTATTTT.

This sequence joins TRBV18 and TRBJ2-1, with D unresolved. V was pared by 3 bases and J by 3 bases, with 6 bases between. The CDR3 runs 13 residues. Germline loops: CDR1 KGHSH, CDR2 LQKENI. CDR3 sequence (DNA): TGTGCCAGCTCACCTGGCAGCTACAATGAGCAGTTCTTC. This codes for CASSPGSYNEQFF.

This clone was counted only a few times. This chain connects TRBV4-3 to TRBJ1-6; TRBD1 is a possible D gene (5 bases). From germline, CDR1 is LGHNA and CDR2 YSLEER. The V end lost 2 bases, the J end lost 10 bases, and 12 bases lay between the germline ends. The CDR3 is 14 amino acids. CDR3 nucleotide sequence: TGCGCCAGCAGCCAATCCCTAGGGGTCTCACCCCTCCACTTT. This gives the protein CASSQSLGVSPLHF.

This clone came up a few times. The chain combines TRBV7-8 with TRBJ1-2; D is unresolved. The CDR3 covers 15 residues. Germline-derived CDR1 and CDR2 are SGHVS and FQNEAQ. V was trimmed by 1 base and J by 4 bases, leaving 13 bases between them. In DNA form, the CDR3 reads TGTGCCAGCAGCTTAGGAGGTCTGGTAGGCTATGGCTACACCTTC. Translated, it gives CASSLGGLVGYGYTF.

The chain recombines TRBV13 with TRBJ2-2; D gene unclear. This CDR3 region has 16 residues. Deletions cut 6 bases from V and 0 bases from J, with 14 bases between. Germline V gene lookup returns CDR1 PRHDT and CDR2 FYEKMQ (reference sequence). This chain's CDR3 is CASSLKTSSNTGELFF. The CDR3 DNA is TGTGCCAGCAGTCTGAAGACTTCATCGAACACCGGGGAGCTGTTTTTT.

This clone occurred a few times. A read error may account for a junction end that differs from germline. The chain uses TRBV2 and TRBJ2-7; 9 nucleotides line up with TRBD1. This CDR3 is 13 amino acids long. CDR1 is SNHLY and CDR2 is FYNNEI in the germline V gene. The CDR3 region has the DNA TGTGCCAGCACGAGGGACAGGGTCTACGGGCAGTACTTC. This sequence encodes CASTRDRVYGQYF.